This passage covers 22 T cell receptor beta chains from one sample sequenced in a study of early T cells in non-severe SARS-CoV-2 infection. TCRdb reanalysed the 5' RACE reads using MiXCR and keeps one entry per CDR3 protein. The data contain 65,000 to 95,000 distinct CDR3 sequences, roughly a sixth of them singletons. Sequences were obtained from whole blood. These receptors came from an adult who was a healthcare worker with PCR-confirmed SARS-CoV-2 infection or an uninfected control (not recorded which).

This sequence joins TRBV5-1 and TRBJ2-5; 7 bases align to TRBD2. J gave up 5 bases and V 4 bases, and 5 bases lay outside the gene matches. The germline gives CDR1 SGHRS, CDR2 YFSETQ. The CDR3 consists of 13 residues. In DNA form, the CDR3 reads TGCGCCAGCAGCACCGGACTAGAGGAGACCCAGTACTTC. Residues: CASSTGLEETQYF.

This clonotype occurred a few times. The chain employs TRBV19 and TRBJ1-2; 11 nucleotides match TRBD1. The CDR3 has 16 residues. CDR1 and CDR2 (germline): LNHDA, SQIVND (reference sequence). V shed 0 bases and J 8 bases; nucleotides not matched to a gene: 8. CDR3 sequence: CASSIDSGTGGRGYTF. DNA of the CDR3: TGTGCCAGTAGTATAGACTCCGGGACAGGGGGACGCGGCTACACCTTC.

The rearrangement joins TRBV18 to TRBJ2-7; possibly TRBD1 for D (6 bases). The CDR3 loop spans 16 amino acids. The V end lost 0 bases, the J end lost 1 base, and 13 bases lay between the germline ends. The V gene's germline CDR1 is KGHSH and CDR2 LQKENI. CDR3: CASSPPSGDKSYEQYF. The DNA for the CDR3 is TGTGCCAGCTCACCACCGTCCGGGGACAAATCCTACGAGCAGTACTTC.

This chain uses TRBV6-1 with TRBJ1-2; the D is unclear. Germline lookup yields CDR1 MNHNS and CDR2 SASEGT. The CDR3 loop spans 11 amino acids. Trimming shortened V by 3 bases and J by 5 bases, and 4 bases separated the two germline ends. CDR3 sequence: CASSDSYGYTF. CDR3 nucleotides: TGTGCCAGCAGTGACAGTTATGGCTACACCTTC.

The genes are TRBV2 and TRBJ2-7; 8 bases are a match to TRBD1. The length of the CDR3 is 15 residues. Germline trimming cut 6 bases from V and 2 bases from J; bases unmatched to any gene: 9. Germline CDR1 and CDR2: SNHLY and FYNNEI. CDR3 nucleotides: TGTGCCAGCAGCCGTAACAGGGGGGAAACCTACGAGCAGTACTTC. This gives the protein CASSRNRGETYEQYF.

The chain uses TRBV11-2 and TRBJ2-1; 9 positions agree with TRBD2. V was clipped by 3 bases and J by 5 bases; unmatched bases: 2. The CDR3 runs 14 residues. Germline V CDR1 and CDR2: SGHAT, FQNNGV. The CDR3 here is CASSFASGNNEQFF. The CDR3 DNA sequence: TGTGCCAGCAGCTTCGCTAGCGGGAACAATGAGCAGTTCTTC.

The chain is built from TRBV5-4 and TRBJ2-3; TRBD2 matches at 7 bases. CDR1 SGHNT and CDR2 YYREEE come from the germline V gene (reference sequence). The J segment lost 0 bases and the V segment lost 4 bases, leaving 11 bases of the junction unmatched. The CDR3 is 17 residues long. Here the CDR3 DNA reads TGTGCCAGCAGCCGGACCGGTAGCGGGTCTAGCACAGATACGCAGTATTTT. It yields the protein CASSRTGSGSSTDTQYF.

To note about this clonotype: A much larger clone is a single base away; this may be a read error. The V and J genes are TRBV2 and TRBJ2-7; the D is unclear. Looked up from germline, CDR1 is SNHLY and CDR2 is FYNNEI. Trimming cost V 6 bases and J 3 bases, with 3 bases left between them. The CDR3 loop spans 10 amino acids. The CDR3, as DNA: TGTGCCAGCAGGCGCTACGAGCAGTACTTC. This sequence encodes CASRRYEQYF.

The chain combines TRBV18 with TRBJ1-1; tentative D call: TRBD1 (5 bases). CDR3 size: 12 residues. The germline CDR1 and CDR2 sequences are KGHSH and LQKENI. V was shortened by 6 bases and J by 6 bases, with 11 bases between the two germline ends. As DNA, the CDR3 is TGTGCCAGCTCCTACGGGGGGGCTGAAGCTTTCTTT. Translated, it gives CASSYGGAEAFF.

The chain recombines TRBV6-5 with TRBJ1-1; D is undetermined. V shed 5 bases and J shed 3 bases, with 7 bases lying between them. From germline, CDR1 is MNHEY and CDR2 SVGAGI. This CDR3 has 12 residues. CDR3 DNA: TGTGCCAGCAGTCGTATGGACACTGAAGCTTTCTTT. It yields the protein CASSRMDTEAFF.

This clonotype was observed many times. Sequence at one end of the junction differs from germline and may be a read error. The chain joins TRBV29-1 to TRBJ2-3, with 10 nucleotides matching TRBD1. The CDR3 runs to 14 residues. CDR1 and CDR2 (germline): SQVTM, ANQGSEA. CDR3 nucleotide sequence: TGCAGCGTCGAAGGGACAGGGGCCACAGATACGCAGTATTTT. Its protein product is CSVEGTGATDTQYF.

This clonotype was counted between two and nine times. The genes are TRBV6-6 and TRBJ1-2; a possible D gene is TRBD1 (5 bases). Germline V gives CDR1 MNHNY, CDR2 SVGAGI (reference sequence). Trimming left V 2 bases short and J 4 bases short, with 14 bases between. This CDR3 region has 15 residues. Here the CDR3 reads CASSYGGRDPYGYTF. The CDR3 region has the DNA TGTGCCAGCAGTTACGGTGGGAGGGACCCCTATGGCTACACCTTC.

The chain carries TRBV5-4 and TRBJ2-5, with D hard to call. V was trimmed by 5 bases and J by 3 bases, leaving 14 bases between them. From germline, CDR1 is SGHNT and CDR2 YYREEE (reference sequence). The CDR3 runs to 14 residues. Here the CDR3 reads CASRKPGPEETQYF. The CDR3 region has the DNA TGTGCCAGCAGGAAACCCGGTCCCGAAGAGACCCAGTACTTC.

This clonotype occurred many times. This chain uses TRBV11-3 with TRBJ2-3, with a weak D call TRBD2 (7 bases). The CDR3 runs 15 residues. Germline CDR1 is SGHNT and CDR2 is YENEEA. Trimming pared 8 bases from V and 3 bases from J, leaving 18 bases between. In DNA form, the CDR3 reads TGTGCCAGCTCCCCAGGCGGGGGCCCGACAGATACGCAGTATTTT. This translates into CASSPGGGPTDTQYF.

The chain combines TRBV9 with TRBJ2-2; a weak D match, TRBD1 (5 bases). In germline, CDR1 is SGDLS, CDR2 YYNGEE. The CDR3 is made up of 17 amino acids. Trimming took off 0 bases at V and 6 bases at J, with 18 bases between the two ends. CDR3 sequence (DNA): TGTGCCAGCAGCGTAGGATCGGCAGGGTCCTTCGCCGGGGAGCTGTTTTTT. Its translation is CASSVGSAGSFAGELFF. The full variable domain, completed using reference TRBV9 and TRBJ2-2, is DSGVTQTPKHLITATGQRVTLRCSPRSGDLSVYWYQQSLDQGLQFLIQYYNGEERAKGNILERFSAQQFPDLHSELNLSSLELGDSALYFCASSVGSAGSFAGELFFGEGSRLTVL.

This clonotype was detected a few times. The CDR3 coding sequence is TGTGCCAGCAGCCCGGGACAGGGGGCCGGCTACACCTTC. Translated: CASSPGQGAGYTF. The chain couples TRBV27 to TRBJ1-2, with 12 bases matching TRBD1. This CDR3 is built from 13 residues. The V gene's germline CDR1 is MNHEY and CDR2 SMNVEV (reference sequence). V lost 6 bases and J lost 8; bases outside the gene matches: 4.

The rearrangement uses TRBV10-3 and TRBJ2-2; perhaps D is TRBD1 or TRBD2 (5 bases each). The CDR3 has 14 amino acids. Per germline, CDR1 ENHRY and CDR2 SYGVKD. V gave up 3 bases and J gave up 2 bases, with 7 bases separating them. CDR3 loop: CAISDGDNTGELFF. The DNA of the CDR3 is TGTGCCATCAGTGATGGGGACAACACCGGGGAGCTGTTTTTT.

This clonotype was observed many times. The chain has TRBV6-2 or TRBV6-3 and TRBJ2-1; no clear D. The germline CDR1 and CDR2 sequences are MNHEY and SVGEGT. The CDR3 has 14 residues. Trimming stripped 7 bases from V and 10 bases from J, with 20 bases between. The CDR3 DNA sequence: TGTGCCAGCACCCTCAGACCCCGCCGCGAGGAGCAGTTCTTC. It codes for CASTLRPRREEQFF.

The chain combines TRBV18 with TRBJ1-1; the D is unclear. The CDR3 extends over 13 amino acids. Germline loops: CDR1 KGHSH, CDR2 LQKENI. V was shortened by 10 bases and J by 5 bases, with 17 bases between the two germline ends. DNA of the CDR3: TGTGCCACGGTAGGGATCCTGAGGACTGAAGCTTTCTTT. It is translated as CATVGILRTEAFF.

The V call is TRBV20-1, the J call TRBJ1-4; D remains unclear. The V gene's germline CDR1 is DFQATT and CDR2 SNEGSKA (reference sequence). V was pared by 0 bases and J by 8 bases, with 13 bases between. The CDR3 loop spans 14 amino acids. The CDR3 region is CSARDSFPGEKLFF. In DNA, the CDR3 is TGCAGTGCTAGAGATTCTTTTCCGGGGGAAAAACTGTTTTTT.

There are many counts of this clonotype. The CDR3 spells CASSLGQGQGASNEQFF. CDR3 nucleotide sequence: TGTGCCAGCAGTTTGGGGCAGGGACAGGGGGCAAGCAATGAGCAGTTCTTC. This rearrangement joins TRBV12-3 or TRBV12-4 to TRBJ2-1; the match to TRBD1 covers 12 bases. J was trimmed by 6 bases and V by 3 bases; bases with no gene match: 9. This CDR3 contains 17 residues.

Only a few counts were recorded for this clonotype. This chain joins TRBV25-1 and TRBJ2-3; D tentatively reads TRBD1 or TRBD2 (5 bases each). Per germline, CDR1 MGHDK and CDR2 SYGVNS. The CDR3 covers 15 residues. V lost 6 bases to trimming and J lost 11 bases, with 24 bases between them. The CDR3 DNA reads TGTGCCAGCAGCCCTAAAGGAACAGGACGGGACGGGCAGTATTTT. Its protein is CASSPKGTGRDGQYF.